This TCR beta chain was sequenced in a study of shared clonotypes between healthy human individuals. TCRdb's table, derived via immunoSEQ multiplex PCR, lists solely in-frame clones and lacks some. Of millions of clones in the sample, roughly 96% were seen once. The study's findings and limits: Clonotypes that were shared across a few donors made up roughly 5% of naive CD4 clonotypes. Relative to clonotypes present in all four donors, those not shared had lower generation probabilities.

This CDR3 has 12 residues. The V gene's germline CDR1 is SGDLS and CDR2 YYNGEE. Trimming left V 1 base short and J 5 bases short, with 7 bases between. Turning to this clone: Its antigen is not known.

This receptor was obtained from a man between 18 and 35 years old in good health. The material sequenced was naive CD4+ T cells sorted from blood. Subset: CD45RA+ positively selected. The chain recombines TRBV9 with TRBJ2-7; D remains unclear. CDR3 in DNA: TGTGCCAGCAGCGTAATAGACCACGAGCAGTACTTC. Protein product: CASSVIDHEQYF.